The rows below give T cell receptor beta chains drawn from one sample of a study of immune evolution from preneoplasia to lung adenocarcinoma. Libraries were prepared by immunoSEQ multiplex PCR; TCRdb keeps only in-frame clonotypes and omits some of them. The sample records about 7,000 clones, approximately 80% being singletons. The source material was FFPE adjacent normal lung tissue. Receptors originate from a person aged 55-80 years with lung adenocarcinoma. The conserved cysteine and the conserved F or W are not part of the CDR3 here. The order of the fields is V gene, J gene, CDR3 protein.

TRBV27	TRBJ2-1	ASRGPLHNEQF
TRBV6-6	TRBJ2-1	ASSSLSAEYNEQF
TRBV11-2	TRBJ2-1	ASSSGLAVGRGEQF
TRBV18	TRBJ2-5	ASSLTIRTANQETQY
TRBV29-1	TRBJ2-1	SVEGGGGLKMNEQF
TRBV18	TRBJ1-3	ASSPTRSGNTIY
TRBV7-9	TRBJ2-7	ASSLANFKGTWSYEQY
TRBV5-6	TRBJ1-3	ASSLEQSWTGNTIY
TRBV10-1	TRBJ2-1	ASSAGYSYNEQF
TRBV19	TRBJ1-5	ASSMGAGMTTQPQH
TRBV7-9	TRBJ2-7	ASSTTSGTGYDEQY
TRBV20-1	TRBJ1-4	SARADRGLF
TRBV4-2	TRBJ2-1	ASSRRGIYNEQF
TRBV25-1	TRBJ1-3	ASSAQGAHTIY
TRBV6-1	TRBJ1-5	ASSVQGKQPQH